This T cell receptor (beta chain) comes out of a study of early T cells in non-severe SARS-CoV-2 infection. The overall study: Unsorted whole-blood RNA was sequenced in bulk, leaving chains unpaired. Whole-study results and caveats: A preference for anti-spike CD8 responses marked VDJdb matching, which missed private and CD4 specificities.

Trimming pared 4 bases from V and 1 base from J, leaving 9 bases between. Germline CDR1 is SGDLS and CDR2 is YYNGEE. This CDR3 is built from 14 residues. TCRdb reprocessed the 5' RACE reads with MiXCR, giving one entry per CDR3 protein. This sample carries 70,000 to 90,000 distinct CDR3 sequences, around 10% of them seen once, and the ten largest clones take roughly 4.7%. In this sample, this clonotype turned up many times. Its antigen is not identified. The chain uses TRBV9 and TRBJ1-3, with D maybe TRBD1 (5 bases). Sequences were obtained from whole blood. The TCR was taken from an adult who was a healthcare worker with PCR-confirmed SARS-CoV-2 infection or an uninfected control (not recorded which). The CDR3 sequence: CASSPQGSGNTIYF. CDR3 nucleotides: TGTGCCAGCAGCCCCCAGGGATCTGGAAACACCATATATTTT. Supplemented by reference TRBV9 and TRBJ1-3, the full variable domain reads DSGVTQTPKHLITATGQRVTLRCSPRSGDLSVYWYQQSLDQGLQFLIQYYNGEERAKGNILERFSAQQFPDLHSELNLSSLELGDSALYFCASSPQGSGNTIYFGEGSWLTVV.